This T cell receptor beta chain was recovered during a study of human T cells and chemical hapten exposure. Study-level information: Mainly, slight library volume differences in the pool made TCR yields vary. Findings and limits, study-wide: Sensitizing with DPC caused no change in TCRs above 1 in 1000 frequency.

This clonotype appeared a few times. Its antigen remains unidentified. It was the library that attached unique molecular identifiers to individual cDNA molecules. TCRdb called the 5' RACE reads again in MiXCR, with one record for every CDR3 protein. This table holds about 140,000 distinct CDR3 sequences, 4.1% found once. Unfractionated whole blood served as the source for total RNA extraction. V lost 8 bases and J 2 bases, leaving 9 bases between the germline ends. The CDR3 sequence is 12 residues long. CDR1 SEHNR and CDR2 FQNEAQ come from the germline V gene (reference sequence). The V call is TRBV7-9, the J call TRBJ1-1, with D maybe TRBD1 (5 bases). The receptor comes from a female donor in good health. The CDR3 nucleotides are TGTGCCAGCGGGGGACGTAACACTGAAGCTTTCTTT. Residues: CASGGRNTEAFF. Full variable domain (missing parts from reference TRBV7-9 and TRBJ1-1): DTGVSQNPRHKITKRGQNVTFRCDPISEHNRLYWYRQTLGQGPEFLTYFQNEAQLEKSRLLSDRFSAERPKGSFSTLEIQRTEQGDSAMYLCASGGRNTEAFFGQGTRLTVV.